What follows are 4 T cell receptor beta chains derived from one specimen sequenced in a study of T cell responses to AZD1222 COVID-19 vaccine. Profiling relied on immunoSEQ multiplex PCR, and the TCRdb table lists in-frame clones only, not all of them. The sample shows about 160,000 clones, 91% of them seen only once. This sample comprised peripheral blood, obtained 28 days after the second AZD1222 dose. All receptors come from an adult who received the AZD1222 COVID-19 vaccine.

V gene TRBV21-1 combines with J gene TRBJ1-2; the table's D call, TRBD1, has no DNA check behind it. TRBV21-1 is described as a pseudogene. This CDR3 region has 17 residues. CDR3 DNA sequence: TGTGCCAGCGATCCTGGACACCGGCTAGGTCCCCCGTATGGCTACACCTTC. As protein: CASDPGHRLGPPYGYTF.

The chain uses TRBV6-1 and TRBJ2-7; the D gene is possibly TRBD1 (6 bases). Germline lookup yields CDR1 MNHNS and CDR2 SASEGT. V was cut by 2 bases and J by 8 bases, with 7 bases left in between. This CDR3 has 11 residues. CDR3 amino acids: CASSEQGQQYF. The CDR3 DNA is TGTGCCAGCAGTGAACAGGGGCAGCAGTACTTC.

The chain carries TRBV29-1 and TRBJ2-1, with 10 bases lining up with TRBD2. The CDR3 runs 16 residues. V lost 5 bases to trimming and J lost 4 bases; unmatched junction nucleotides: 11. Germline lookup yields CDR1 SQVTM and CDR2 ANQGSEA. The CDR3 spells CSVTARLAGYYNEQFF. The CDR3 DNA is TGCAGCGTTACTGCCCGACTAGCGGGTTATTACAATGAGCAGTTCTTC.

The rearrangement uses TRBV28 and TRBJ1-2, with D tentatively TRBD1 (5 bases). Germline loops: CDR1 MDHEN, CDR2 SYDVKM. This CDR3 is 15 amino acids long. V was shortened by 3 bases and J by 2 bases, with 13 bases between the two germline ends. This chain's CDR3 is CASSLGTPGNYGYTF. The CDR3 coding sequence is TGTGCCAGCAGTTTGGGGACGCCGGGCAACTATGGCTACACCTTC.